This TCR beta chain was identified during a study of Ad26.COV2.S vaccination and SARS-CoV-2 variants. Overall study: It was the COV1001 Ad26.COV2.S trial arm that included the donor. Study-level results: Vaccine and placebo groups showed comparable non-spike TCR breadth.

Details on this clone: Its antigen remains unidentified.

Some clones are missing from TCRdb's copy, which holds only in-frame ones; the method was immunoSEQ multiplex PCR. The data show more than 350,000 clones, with 75% to 95% seen just once and 12% held by the top ten. From germline, CDR1 is MRHNA and CDR2 SNTAGT. Deletions cut 3 bases from V and 8 bases from J, with 10 bases between. The CDR3 is 13 amino acids. Stated treatment: roughly 18 received Ad26.COV2.S at low or high dose, single or two shots; about five received placebo; per-sample allocation not given. It was on day 63 after the first vaccine or placebo injection that samples were taken. This TCR was recovered from a person aged 18-60 years who received the Ad26.COV2.S COVID-19 vaccine or a placebo. The starting material was peripheral blood, obtained in a trial of Ad26.COV2.S vaccine versus placebo. The chain joins TRBV6-4 to TRBJ1-4; no clear D. CDR3 loop: CASSESGGEKLFF. The CDR3 DNA sequence: TGTGCCAGCAGTGAGTCGGGAGGCGAAAAACTGTTTTTT.